This is a list of T cell receptor beta chains from one sample in a study of metastatic and nonmetastatic thyroid tumors. TCRdb used MiXCR to call clones anew from the PCR reads. The data show some 93,000 clones, roughly 13% seen once. The sample comprised blood. Source of these receptors: a female donor with papillary thyroid cancer or a benign thyroid nodule (not recorded which). Some clones in this sample may be carry-over from other donors' samples. Each CDR3 is given with its conserved first and last residue. The order of the fields is J gene, D gene, V gene, clone size, CDR3 protein, CDR3 DNA. D genes are given only for firm matches. The size field is filled for only some rows; it gives once, few, many or a size class.

J: TRBJ1-1
D: NA
V: TRBV4-1
size: many
CDR3: CASSLSPNTEAFF
DNA: TGCGCCAGCAGCCTTTCGCCGAACACTGAAGCTTTCTTT

J: TRBJ2-7
D: NA
V: TRBV20-1
size: many
CDR3: CSARPMASEQYF
DNA: TGCAGTGCTAGACCTATGGCCAGCGAGCAGTACTTC

J: TRBJ2-3
D: TRBD2
V: TRBV4-2
size: many
CDR3: CASSPRGIGLAGSTDTQYF
DNA: TGTGCCAGCAGCCCCCGGGGGATTGGTTTAGCGGGAAGCACAGATACGCAGTATTTT

J: TRBJ2-1
D: TRBD2
V: TRBV27
size: NA
CDR3: CASKRSGTSGYNDQFF
DNA: TGTGCCAGCAAGAGGAGTGGGACTAGCGGGTACAATGATCAGTTCTTC

J: TRBJ1-5
D: NA
V: TRBV30
size: NA
CDR3: CACSVRINQPQHF
DNA: TGTGCCTGTAGTGTAAGAATCAATCAGCCCCAGCATTTT

J: TRBJ1-2
D: NA
V: TRBV3-1
size: many
CDR3: CASSQGTTGNLYGYTF
DNA: TGTGCCAGCAGCCAGGGGACAACAGGGAACCTCTATGGCTACACCTTC

J: TRBJ1-2
D: NA
V: TRBV19
size: many
CDR3: CASSMGGRRLGYTF
DNA: TGTGCCAGTAGTATGGGGGGTCGTCGGCTCGGCTACACCTTC

J: TRBJ2-1
D: NA
V: TRBV11-2
size: many
CDR3: CASSRRADSQESYNEQFF
DNA: TGTGCCAGCAGCAGAAGGGCGGACTCCCAGGAGTCCTACAATGAGCAGTTCTTC

J: TRBJ2-2
D: NA
V: TRBV18
size: NA
CDR3: CASSPKIGELFF
DNA: TGTGCCAGCTCCCCTAAGATCGGGGAGCTGTTTTTT

J: TRBJ2-1
D: NA
V: TRBV5-1
size: many
CDR3: CASRPRDGDNEQFF
DNA: TGCGCCAGCAGACCACGGGACGGGGACAATGAGCAGTTCTTC

J: TRBJ2-7
D: NA
V: TRBV24-1
size: many
CDR3: CATSDDNYEQYF
DNA: TGTGCCACCAGTGATGACAACTACGAGCAGTACTTC

J: TRBJ1-1
D: NA
V: TRBV28
size: many
CDR3: CASSRWLGNTEAFF
DNA: TGTGCCAGCAGTAGGTGGTTAGGGAACACTGAAGCTTTCTTT

J: TRBJ2-3
D: NA
V: TRBV6-1
size: many
CDR3: CASSGFSSRGADTQYF
DNA: TGTGCCAGCAGTGGTTTTAGCTCCAGGGGGGCAGATACGCAGTATTTT

J: TRBJ2-1
D: NA
V: TRBV28
size: many
CDR3: CASSLIGLSSYNEQFF
DNA: TGTGCCAGCAGTTTAATAGGTCTTAGCTCCTACAATGAGCAGTTCTTC

J: TRBJ2-2
D: NA
V: TRBV5-1
size: NA
CDR3: CASSLTGSGELFF
DNA: TGCGCCAGCAGCTTGACAGGGTCCGGGGAGCTGTTTTTT

J: TRBJ2-1
D: NA
V: TRBV6-1
size: NA
CDR3: CASSLDLNEQFF
DNA: TGTGCCAGCAGTCTGGACCTCAATGAACAGTTCTTC

J: TRBJ2-7
D: NA
V: TRBV5-1
size: many
CDR3: CASSGVGIPDEQYF
DNA: TGCGCCAGCAGCGGAGTGGGTATCCCAGACGAGCAGTACTTC